This T cell receptor beta chain came from a study of TIL therapy for anti-PD-1-resistant metastatic lung cancer. Study at large: Patients then received nivolumab; progressors got lymphodepletion, TIL and IL-2. Most patients had lung adenocarcinoma; several tumors were EGFR-mutant, two ALK-rearranged; half smoked currently or formerly. Median patient age was about 56, ranging about 38-80 years.

Trimming took off 5 bases at V and 0 bases at J, with 17 bases between the two ends. The CDR3 sequence is 17 residues long. CDR1 is SGHDN and CDR2 is FVKESK in the germline V gene. This clone was observed a few times. The immunoSEQ assay was v3. Some clones are missing from TCRdb's copy, which holds only in-frame ones; the method was immunoSEQ multiplex PCR. Altogether around 50,000 clones are present, less than 85% being singletons, with the ten largest covering about 1.8%. Indicated time point: pre-treatment sample, taken before nivolumab and TIL therapy. Adults with stage 4 NSCLC were enrolled in a phase I trial.

V and J are TRBV14 and TRBJ1-3; D might be TRBD1 (5 bases). The TCR sequence derives from a person between 30 and 79 years old with non-small cell lung cancer. Sequences were derived from blood, sampled at baseline. DNA for the CDR3: TGTGCCAGCAGCGAACGACAGATACTTTACTCTGGAAACACCATATATTTT. Residues: CASSERQILYSGNTIYF. Based on the CDR3 plus reference TRBV14 and TRBJ1-3, the full variable domain is EAGVTQFPSHSVIEKGQTVTLRCDPISGHDNLYWYRRVMGKEIKFLLHFVKESKQDESGMPNNRFLAERTGGTYSTLKVQPAELEDSGVYFCASSERQILYSGNTIYFGEGSWLTVV.